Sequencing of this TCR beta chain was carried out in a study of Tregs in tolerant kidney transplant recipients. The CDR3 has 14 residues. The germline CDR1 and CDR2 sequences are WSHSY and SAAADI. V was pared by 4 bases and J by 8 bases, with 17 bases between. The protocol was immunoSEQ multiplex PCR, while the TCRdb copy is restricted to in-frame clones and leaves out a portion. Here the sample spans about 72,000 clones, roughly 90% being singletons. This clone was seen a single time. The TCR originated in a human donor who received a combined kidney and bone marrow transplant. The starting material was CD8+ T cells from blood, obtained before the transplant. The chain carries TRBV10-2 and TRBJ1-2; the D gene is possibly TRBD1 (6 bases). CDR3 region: CASSGGRGNSGYTF. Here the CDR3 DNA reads TGCGCCAGCAGTGGGGGCAGGGGAAACAGCGGCTACACCTTC.